The 26 T cell receptor beta chains below come from one sample, sequenced in a study of HIV-infected patients and healthy controls. Roughly three months, about 14 weeks, into antiretroviral therapy, follow-up blood was collected. The repertoire came from unfractionated whole blood and reflected all unsorted peripheral T cells. About 450 ng RNA was reverse transcribed with alpha and beta constant-region primers. Alpha and beta chain libraries were made separately by chain-specific third strand synthesis with multiplexing indices. TCRdb itself ran the 5' RACE reads through MiXCR, one entry per CDR3 protein. This table holds about 6,600 distinct CDR3 sequences, about 9.6% found once. Sequencing used blood, obtained during antiretroviral therapy. These TCRs come from an adult with HIV infection.

This clonotype is labeled as medium-sized. The J gene is TRBJ1-6, the V gene TRBV18; 8 bases align to TRBD1. Per the germline V gene, CDR1 is KGHSH and CDR2 is LQKENI. The J segment lost 10 bases and the V segment lost 3 bases, leaving 5 bases of the junction unmatched. The CDR3 consists of 14 residues. CDR3 region: CASSPETGGSPLHF. The CDR3 coding sequence is TGTGCCAGCTCACCCGAAACAGGGGGGTCACCCCTCCACTTT.

By frequency in the sample, this clonotype is medium-sized. The chain employs TRBV6-2 or TRBV6-3 and TRBJ2-1, with 8 positions matching TRBD1. Trimming took 1 base from V and 2 from J; bases not matched to a gene: 10. The CDR3 is 18 amino acids. The germline V gene encodes CDR1 MNHEY and CDR2 SVGEGT. In DNA form, the CDR3 reads TGTGCCAGCAGTTACTGGGACCCAGGGGGCGTACCCTACAATGAGCAGTTCTTC. Translation gives CASSYWDPGGVPYNEQFF.

This clonotype has ten or more counts. This chain links TRBV19 with TRBJ1-2; D might be TRBD1 (6 bases). The CDR3 totals 14 residues. CDR1 LNHDA and CDR2 SQIVND come from the germline V gene (reference sequence). Trimming pared 7 bases from V and 3 bases from J, leaving 15 bases between. The CDR3 loop reads CASTLWGADYGYTF. For the CDR3, the DNA is TGTGCCAGTACCCTTTGGGGGGCAGACTATGGCTACACCTTC. The full variable domain, in which reference TRBV19 and TRBJ1-2 provide the parts outside the CDR3, is DGGITQSPKYLFRKEGQNVTLSCEQNLNHDAMYWYRQDPGQGLRLIYYSQIVNDFQKGDIAEGYSVSREKKESFPLTVTSAQKNPTAFYLCASTLWGADYGYTFGSGTRLTVV.

The chain joins TRBV7-9 to TRBJ2-7; 7 nucleotides match TRBD1. Germline V gives CDR1 SEHNR, CDR2 FQNEAQ (reference sequence). CDR3 length: 13 residues. With 5 bases clipped from V and 1 base from J, the junction kept 2 bases outside the gene matches. The CDR3 loop reads CASSTGESYEQYF. CDR3 in DNA: TGTGCCAGCAGCACAGGGGAATCCTACGAGCAGTACTTC. Complete variable domain (other parts from reference TRBV7-9 and TRBJ2-7): DTGVSQNPRHKITKRGQNVTFRCDPISEHNRLYWYRQTLGQGPEFLTYFQNEAQLEKSRLLSDRFSAERPKGSFSTLEIQRTEQGDSAMYLCASSTGESYEQYFGPGTRLTVT.

Only a few counts were recorded for this clonotype. The CDR3 coding sequence is TGCGCCAGCAGCCAAGATCCAGCGGGAGGTTTTTACACCGGGGAGCTGTTTTTT. Amino acid sequence: CASSQDPAGGFYTGELFF. The V call is TRBV4-1, the J call TRBJ2-2, with TRBD2 matching 9 bases. V lost 0 bases to trimming and J lost 3 bases; unmatched junction nucleotides: 8. Germline assignment: CDR1 MGHRA and CDR2 YSYEKL. The CDR3 extends over 18 amino acids.

The rearrangement joins TRBV27 to TRBJ1-6; 10 bases align to TRBD1. CDR1 and CDR2 (germline): MNHEY, SMNVEV (reference sequence). CDR3 length: 21 amino acids. The ends lost 5 bases at V and 0 bases at J; junction bases unmatched: 16. The DNA of the CDR3 is TGTGCCAGCAGTCCAACCGGACAGGGGGTACAAGGGAGCTCCTATAATTCACCCCTCCACTTT. Protein: CASSPTGQGVQGSSYNSPLHF.

The chain is built from TRBV7-2 and TRBJ1-1, with unresolved D. CDR3 length: 15 residues. Germline loops: CDR1 SGHTA, CDR2 FQGNSA. Between the trimmed V and J ends, which lost 7 bases and 2 bases, there was a span of 17 bases. The CDR3 reads CASTPLRRLNTEAFF. The CDR3 nucleotides read TGTGCCAGCACCCCCCTTCGGAGACTAAACACTGAAGCTTTCTTT.

Relative to its sample, this clonotype is medium-sized (0.01 to 0.1%). This chain joins TRBV9 and TRBJ1-6; possibly TRBD1 for D (5 bases). This CDR3 spans 14 amino acids. Trimming cost V 3 bases and J 7 bases, with 11 bases left between them. The germline CDR1 and CDR2 sequences are SGDLS and YYNGEE. In nucleotides, the CDR3 is TGTGCCAGCAGCGAGGGAGAGGGGAATTCACCCCTCCACTTT. It encodes CASSEGEGNSPLHF. Complete variable domain (other parts from reference TRBV9 and TRBJ1-6): DSGVTQTPKHLITATGQRVTLRCSPRSGDLSVYWYQQSLDQGLQFLIQYYNGEERAKGNILERFSAQQFPDLHSELNLSSLELGDSALYFCASSEGEGNSPLHFGNGTRLTVT.

In its sample, this clonotype ranks as medium-sized (0.01 to 0.1%). This chain links TRBV4-2 with TRBJ2-2; D possibly matches TRBD1 or TRBD2 (5 bases each). The CDR3 is made up of 16 amino acids. The germline CDR1 and CDR2 sequences are LGHNA and YNFKEQ. The germline V and J ends were trimmed by 0 bases and 0 bases, with 8 bases remaining between them. Here the CDR3 reads CASSQEGPTNTGELFF. CDR3 DNA sequence: TGTGCCAGCAGCCAAGAGGGACCAACGAACACCGGGGAGCTGTTTTTT.

In this sample, this clonotype turned up many times. The V call is TRBV6-6, the J call TRBJ1-1, with D maybe TRBD1 (5 bases). Germline V lookup: CDR1 MNHNY, CDR2 SVGAGI (reference sequence). Trimming cost V 1 base and J 0 bases, with 9 bases left between them. The length of the CDR3 is 15 residues. In DNA form, the CDR3 reads TGTGCCAGCAGTTACTGGGGCCGGATGAACACTGAAGCTTTCTTT. It encodes CASSYWGRMNTEAFF.

This clonotype was seen at least ten times. The V gene is TRBV24-1, the J gene TRBJ2-5; TRBD1 matches 12 bases. V shed 6 bases and J 4 bases; nucleotides not matched to a gene: 11. Germline CDR1 and CDR2: KGHDR and SFDVKD. The CDR3 has 17 residues. CDR3 bases: TGTGCCACCAGTTCGGGACTTCGGGACAGGGGGCGAGAGACCCAGTACTTC. Translated: CATSSGLRDRGRETQYF.

The V and J genes are TRBV29-1 and TRBJ2-5; D is undetermined. V lost 7 bases and J lost 0, with 3 bases in between. CDR1 and CDR2 from the germline V gene are SQVTM and ANQGSEA. This CDR3 comprises 10 residues. The CDR3 nucleotides are TGCAGCGCTTACCAAGAGACCCAGTACTTC. Its translation is CSAYQETQYF.

The sample holds a few counts of this clonotype. V and J are TRBV3-1 and TRBJ1-5; 7 bases map to TRBD1. Germline loops: CDR1 LGHDT, CDR2 YNNKEL (reference sequence). The CDR3 consists of 17 residues. The J segment lost 4 bases and the V segment lost 4 bases, leaving 13 bases of the junction unmatched. The CDR3 nucleotides are TGTGCCAGCAGCCTAACTTACACAGGGGACGATAATCAGCCCCAGCATTTT. Encoded protein: CASSLTYTGDDNQPQHF.

This clonotype is categorized as medium-sized (0.01 to 0.1%). J is TRBJ1-1 and V is TRBV30; D not resolved. The CDR3 loop spans 11 amino acids. CDR1 is GTSNPN, CDR2 SVGIG, per germline (reference sequence). The V end was cut by 7 bases, the J end by 0 bases, with 6 bases between. In DNA, the CDR3 is TGTGCCTCTTCAGTGAACACTGAAGCTTTCTTT. Translating it yields CASSVNTEAFF. Filled out from reference TRBV30 and TRBJ1-1, the complete variable domain reads SQTIHQWPATLVQPVGSPLSLECTVEGTSNPNLYWYRQAAGRGLQLLFYSVGIGQISSEVPQNLSASRPQDRQFILSSKKLLLSDSGFYLCASSVNTEAFFGQGTRLTVV.

This clonotype was found many times. The chain recombines TRBV4-3 with TRBJ1-1; D call uncertain. Trimming shortened V by 1 base and J by 5 bases, and 11 bases separated the two germline ends. Germline V gives CDR1 LGHNA, CDR2 YSLEER. The CDR3 is 14 amino acids. CDR3 amino acids: CASSQGVKKTEAFF. The CDR3 bases are TGCGCCAGCAGCCAAGGCGTAAAGAAGACTGAAGCTTTCTTT.

This clonotype came up many times. The chain links TRBV7-3 to TRBJ1-6; D unresolved. Trimming stripped 0 bases from V and 4 bases from J, with 10 bases between. Germline V CDR1 and CDR2: SGHTA, FQGTGA. The CDR3 spans 16 residues. Here the CDR3 DNA reads TGTGCCAGCAGCTTAACAGATCGCCTGTATAATTCACCCCTCCACTTT. Encoded protein: CASSLTDRLYNSPLHF.

This clonotype is labeled as medium-sized. This chain links TRBV20-1 with TRBJ1-1; unclear D gene. Between the trimmed V and J ends, which lost 2 bases and 0 bases, there was a span of 7 bases. The CDR3 totals 13 residues. Germline V gene data show CDR1 as DFQATT and CDR2 as SNEGSKA (reference sequence). In DNA, the CDR3 is TGCAGTGCTAGATACGGGGTGAACACTGAAGCTTTCTTT. Translated: CSARYGVNTEAFF.

This clonotype was recorded many times. CDR3 DNA: TGTGCCAGCAGCATCGGATATAGCAATCAGCCCCAGCATTTT. Translation gives CASSIGYSNQPQHF. The gene calls are TRBV13 and TRBJ1-5; the D is unclear. CDR3 length: 14 residues. Germline lookup yields CDR1 PRHDT and CDR2 FYEKMQ (reference sequence). V was clipped by 5 bases and J by 0 bases, with 8 bases between them.

The table lists this clonotype with many counts. The chain has TRBV7-6 and TRBJ1-4, with a tentative D call TRBD1 (6 bases). V gave up 3 bases and J gave up 8 bases, with 10 bases separating them. This CDR3 is built from 13 residues. Germline CDR1 SGHVS, CDR2 FNYEAQ. CDR3 sequence reads: CASSFSRGEKLFF. For the CDR3, the DNA is TGTGCCAGCAGCTTCTCCAGGGGCGAAAAACTGTTTTTT.

J is TRBJ2-7 and V is TRBV5-6, with D tentatively TRBD1 (5 bases). The germline V and J ends were trimmed by 0 bases and 0 bases, with 7 bases remaining between them. The CDR3 runs 14 residues. Germline V lookup: CDR1 SGHDT, CDR2 YYEEEE. CDR3 loop: CASSLDRISYEQYF. Written as DNA, the CDR3 is TGTGCCAGCAGCTTGGACAGGATCTCCTACGAGCAGTACTTC.

By its share, this clonotype is medium-sized. The V call is TRBV9, the J call TRBJ2-7; D might be TRBD2 (5 bases). V lost 0 bases to trimming and J lost 3 bases, with 10 bases between them. The CDR3 contains 14 residues. CDR1 SGDLS and CDR2 YYNGEE come from the germline V gene. This CDR3 reads CASSVESGNYEQYF. In DNA form, the CDR3 reads TGTGCCAGCAGCGTAGAGAGCGGAAACTACGAGCAGTACTTC.

Many counts were recorded for this clonotype. V gene TRBV28 combines with J gene TRBJ2-7, with D possibly TRBD1 on 6 matching bases. Trimming pared 6 bases from V and 4 bases from J, leaving 7 bases between. The CDR3 is 11 amino acids. Looked up from germline, CDR1 is MDHEN and CDR2 is SYDVKM. The DNA for the CDR3 is TGTGCCAGCAGAACAGGGTACGAGCAGTACTTC. Amino acids: CASRTGYEQYF.

Relative to its sample, this clonotype is medium-sized. The CDR3: CASSQDPPFSSGNTIYF. DNA of the CDR3: TGCGCCAGCAGCCAAGATCCCCCCTTCAGCTCTGGAAACACCATATATTTT. The chain couples TRBV4-1 to TRBJ1-3; no definite D call. V was cut by 0 bases and J by 0 bases, with 12 bases left in between. The CDR3 sequence is 17 residues long. The germline CDR1 and CDR2 sequences are MGHRA and YSYEKL.

Judged by abundance, this clonotype is medium-sized (0.01 to 0.1%). The chain carries TRBV20-1 and TRBJ2-7; D is unresolved. The V gene's germline CDR1 is DFQATT and CDR2 SNEGSKA (reference sequence). The V end lost 4 bases, the J end lost 2 bases, and 12 bases lay between the germline ends. The CDR3 loop spans 13 amino acids. CDR3 loop: CSAKGKRTYEQYF. The CDR3, as DNA: TGCAGTGCTAAGGGAAAACGAACCTACGAGCAGTACTTC.

In its sample, this clonotype was seen many times. This chain connects TRBV29-1 to TRBJ1-2; the match to TRBD1 covers 9 bases. The J segment lost 6 bases and the V segment lost 3 bases, leaving 8 bases of the junction unmatched. The germline CDR1 and CDR2 sequences are SQVTM and ANQGSEA. CDR3 length: 14 residues. The CDR3 coding sequence is TGCAGCGTTGACGTGGCGGGACAGGGTAATGGCTACACCTTC. Translation gives CSVDVAGQGNGYTF.

This clonotype showed up many times. V gene TRBV11-2 combines with J gene TRBJ2-1; 7 bases match TRBD1. CDR3 size: 13 residues. From germline, CDR1 is SGHAT and CDR2 FQNNGV. V shed 5 bases, J shed 7 bases, and the junction held 5 bases outside the gene matches. Here the CDR3 reads CASSADRVNEQFF. The CDR3 nucleotides are TGTGCCAGCAGCGCAGACAGGGTTAATGAGCAGTTCTTC.